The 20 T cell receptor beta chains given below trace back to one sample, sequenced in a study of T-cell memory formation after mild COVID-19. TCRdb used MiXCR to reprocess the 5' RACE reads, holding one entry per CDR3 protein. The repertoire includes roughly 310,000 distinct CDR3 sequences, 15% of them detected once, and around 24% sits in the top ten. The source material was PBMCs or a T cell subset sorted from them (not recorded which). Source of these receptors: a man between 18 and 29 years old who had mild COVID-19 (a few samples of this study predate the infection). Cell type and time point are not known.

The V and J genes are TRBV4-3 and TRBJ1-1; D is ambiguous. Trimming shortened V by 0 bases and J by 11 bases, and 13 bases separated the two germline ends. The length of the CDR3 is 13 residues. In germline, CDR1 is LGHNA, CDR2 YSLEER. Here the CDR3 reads CASSQDWDRVAFF. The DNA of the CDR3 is TGCGCCAGCAGCCAAGATTGGGATCGGGTGGCTTTCTTT.

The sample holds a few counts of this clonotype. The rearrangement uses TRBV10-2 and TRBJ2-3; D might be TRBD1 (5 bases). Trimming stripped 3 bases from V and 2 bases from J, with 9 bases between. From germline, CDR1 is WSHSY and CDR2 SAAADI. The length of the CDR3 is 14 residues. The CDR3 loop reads CASSDWGLTDTQYF. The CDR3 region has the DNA TGCGCCAGCAGTGACTGGGGCCTCACAGATACGCAGTATTTT.

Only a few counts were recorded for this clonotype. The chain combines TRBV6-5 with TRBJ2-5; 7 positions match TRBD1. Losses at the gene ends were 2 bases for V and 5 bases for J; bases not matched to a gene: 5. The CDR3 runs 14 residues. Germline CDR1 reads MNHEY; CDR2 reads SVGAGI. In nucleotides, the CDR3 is TGTGCCAGCAGTTACAGGGGGCGCGGGGAGACCCAGTACTTC. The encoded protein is CASSYRGRGETQYF.

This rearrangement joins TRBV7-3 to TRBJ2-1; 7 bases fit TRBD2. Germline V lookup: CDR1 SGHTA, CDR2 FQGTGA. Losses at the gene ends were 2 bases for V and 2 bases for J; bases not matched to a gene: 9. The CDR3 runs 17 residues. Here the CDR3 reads CASSLGSGTTTYNEQFF. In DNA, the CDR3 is TGTGCCAGCAGCTTAGGTTCCGGGACTACCACCTACAATGAGCAGTTCTTC.

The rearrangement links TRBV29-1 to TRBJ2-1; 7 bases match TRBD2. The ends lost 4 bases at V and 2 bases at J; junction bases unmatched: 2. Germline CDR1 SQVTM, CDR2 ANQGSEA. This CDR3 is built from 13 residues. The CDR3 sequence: CSVASGTYNEQFF. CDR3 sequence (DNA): TGCAGCGTTGCAAGCGGGACCTACAATGAGCAGTTCTTC.

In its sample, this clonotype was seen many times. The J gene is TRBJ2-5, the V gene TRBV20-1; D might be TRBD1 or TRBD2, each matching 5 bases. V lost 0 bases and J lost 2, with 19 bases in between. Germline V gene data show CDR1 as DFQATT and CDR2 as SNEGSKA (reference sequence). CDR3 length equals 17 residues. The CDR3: CSARDRDPRSLQETQYF. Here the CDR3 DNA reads TGCAGTGCTAGAGATCGGGACCCCCGCTCCCTTCAAGAGACCCAGTACTTC.

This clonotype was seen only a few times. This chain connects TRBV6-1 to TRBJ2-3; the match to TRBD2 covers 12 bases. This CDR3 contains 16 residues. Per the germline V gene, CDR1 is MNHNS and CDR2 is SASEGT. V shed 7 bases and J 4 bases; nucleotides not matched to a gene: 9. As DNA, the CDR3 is TGTGCCAGCACCTACCGGACTAGCGGGGCCTCAGATACGCAGTATTTT. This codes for CASTYRTSGASDTQYF.

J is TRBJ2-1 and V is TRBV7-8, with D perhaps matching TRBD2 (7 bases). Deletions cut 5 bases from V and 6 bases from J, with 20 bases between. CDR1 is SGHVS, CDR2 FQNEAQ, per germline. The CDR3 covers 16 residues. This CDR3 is CASSLRARGGSNEQFF. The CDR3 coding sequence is TGTGCCAGCAGCCTCCGAGCGAGGGGGGGCAGCAATGAGCAGTTCTTC.

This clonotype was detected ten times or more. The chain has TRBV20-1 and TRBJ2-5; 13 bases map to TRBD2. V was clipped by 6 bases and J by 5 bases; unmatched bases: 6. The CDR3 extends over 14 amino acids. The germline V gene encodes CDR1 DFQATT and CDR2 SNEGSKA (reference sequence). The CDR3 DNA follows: TGCAGTGCCGCCAAGGGACTAGCGGGGGAGACCCAGTACTTC. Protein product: CSAAKGLAGETQYF.

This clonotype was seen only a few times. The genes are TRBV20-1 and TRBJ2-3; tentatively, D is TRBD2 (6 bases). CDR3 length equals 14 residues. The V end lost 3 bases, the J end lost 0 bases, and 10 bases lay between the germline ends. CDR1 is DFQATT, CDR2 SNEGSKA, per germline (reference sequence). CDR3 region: CSASSGASTDTQYF. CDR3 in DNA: TGCAGTGCTAGCTCGGGAGCTAGCACAGATACGCAGTATTTT.

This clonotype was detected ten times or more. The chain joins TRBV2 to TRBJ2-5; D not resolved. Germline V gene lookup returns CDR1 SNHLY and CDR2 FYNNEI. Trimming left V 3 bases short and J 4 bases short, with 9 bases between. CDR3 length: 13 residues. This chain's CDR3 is CASSDVGRETQYF. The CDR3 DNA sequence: TGTGCCAGCAGTGATGTAGGCCGAGAGACCCAGTACTTC.

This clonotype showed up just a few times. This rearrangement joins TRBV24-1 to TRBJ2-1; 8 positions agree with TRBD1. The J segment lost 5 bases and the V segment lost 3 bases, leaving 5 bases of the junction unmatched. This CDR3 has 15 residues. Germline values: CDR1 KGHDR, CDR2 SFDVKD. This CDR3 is CATSDPQGANNEQFF. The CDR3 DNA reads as TGTGCCACCAGTGATCCCCAGGGGGCAAACAATGAGCAGTTCTTC.

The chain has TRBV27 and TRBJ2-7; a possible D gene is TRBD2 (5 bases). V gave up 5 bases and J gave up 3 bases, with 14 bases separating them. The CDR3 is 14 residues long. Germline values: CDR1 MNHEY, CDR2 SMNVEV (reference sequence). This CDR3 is CASSLGLGDYEQYV. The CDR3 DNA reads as TGTGCCAGCAGTCTCGGCCTCGGGGACTACGAGCAGTACGTC.

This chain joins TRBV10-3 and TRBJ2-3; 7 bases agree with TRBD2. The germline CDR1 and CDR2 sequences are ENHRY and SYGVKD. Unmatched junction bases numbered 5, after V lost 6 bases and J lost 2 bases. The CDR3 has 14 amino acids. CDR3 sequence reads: CAISPSGPTDTQYF. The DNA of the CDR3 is TGTGCCATCAGCCCTAGCGGACCCACAGATACGCAGTATTTT.

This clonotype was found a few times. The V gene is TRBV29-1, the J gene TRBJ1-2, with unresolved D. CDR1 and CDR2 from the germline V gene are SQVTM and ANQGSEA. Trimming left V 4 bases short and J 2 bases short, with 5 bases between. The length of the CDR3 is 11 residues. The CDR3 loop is CSVGVNYGYTF. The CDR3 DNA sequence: TGCAGCGTTGGAGTGAACTATGGCTACACCTTC.

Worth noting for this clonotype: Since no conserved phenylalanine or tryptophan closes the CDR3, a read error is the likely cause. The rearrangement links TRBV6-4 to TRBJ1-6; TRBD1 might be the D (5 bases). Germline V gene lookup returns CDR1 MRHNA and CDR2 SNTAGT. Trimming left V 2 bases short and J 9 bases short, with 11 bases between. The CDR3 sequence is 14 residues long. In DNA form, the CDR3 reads TGTGCCAGCAGTGACCAGGGAGGAGGTTCACCCCTCCACTTG. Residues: CASSDQGGGSPLHL.

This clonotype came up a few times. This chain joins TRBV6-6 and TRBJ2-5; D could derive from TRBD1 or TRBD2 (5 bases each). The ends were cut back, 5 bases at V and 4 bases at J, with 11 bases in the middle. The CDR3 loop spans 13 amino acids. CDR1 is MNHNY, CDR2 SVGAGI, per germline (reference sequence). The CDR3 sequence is CASSHRGVETQYF. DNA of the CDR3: TGTGCCAGCAGTCACCGAGGGGTAGAGACCCAGTACTTC.

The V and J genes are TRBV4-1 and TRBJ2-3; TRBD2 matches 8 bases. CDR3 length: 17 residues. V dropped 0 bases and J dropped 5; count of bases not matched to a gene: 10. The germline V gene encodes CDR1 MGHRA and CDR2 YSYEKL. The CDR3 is CASSQDTVTSVQDTQYF. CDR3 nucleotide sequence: TGCGCCAGCAGCCAAGATACGGTGACTAGCGTGCAAGATACGCAGTATTTT.

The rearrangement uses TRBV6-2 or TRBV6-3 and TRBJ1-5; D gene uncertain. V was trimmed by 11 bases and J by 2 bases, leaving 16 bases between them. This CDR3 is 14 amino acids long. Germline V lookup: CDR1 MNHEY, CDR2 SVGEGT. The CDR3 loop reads CAARRGVGNQPQHF. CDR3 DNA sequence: TGTGCCGCACGTCGCGGGGTCGGCAATCAGCCCCAGCATTTT.

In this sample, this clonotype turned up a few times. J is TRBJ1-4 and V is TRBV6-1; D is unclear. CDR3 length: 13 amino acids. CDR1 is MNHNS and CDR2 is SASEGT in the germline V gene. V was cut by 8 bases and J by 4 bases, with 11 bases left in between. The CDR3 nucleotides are TGTGCCAGCGAGAGACAAGTTAATGAAAAACTGTTTTTT. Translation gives CASERQVNEKLFF.